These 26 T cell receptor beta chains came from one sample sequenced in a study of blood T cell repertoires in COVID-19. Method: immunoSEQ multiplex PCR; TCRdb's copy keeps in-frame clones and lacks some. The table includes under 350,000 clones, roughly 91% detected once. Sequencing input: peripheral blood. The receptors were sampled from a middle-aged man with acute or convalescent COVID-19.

The CDR3 region has the DNA TGTGCCAGCAGCTTAGGTACCTACGAGCAGTACTTC. This encodes CASSLGTYEQYF. The chain is built from TRBV11-1 and TRBJ2-7; no clear D gene. Trimming left V 1 base short and J 2 bases short, with 3 bases between. The CDR3 runs 12 residues. CDR1 and CDR2 from the germline V gene are SGHAT and FQDESV (reference sequence).

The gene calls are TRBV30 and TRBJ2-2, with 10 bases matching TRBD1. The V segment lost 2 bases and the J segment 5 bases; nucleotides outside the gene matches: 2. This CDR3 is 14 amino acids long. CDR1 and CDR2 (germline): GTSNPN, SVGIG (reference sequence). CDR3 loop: CAWSRTGGTGELFF. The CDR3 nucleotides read TGTGCCTGGAGTCGGACAGGGGGTACCGGGGAGCTGTTTTTT.

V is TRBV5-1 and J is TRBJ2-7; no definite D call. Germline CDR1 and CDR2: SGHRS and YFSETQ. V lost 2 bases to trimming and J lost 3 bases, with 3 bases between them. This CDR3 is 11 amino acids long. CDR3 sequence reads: CASSFNYEQYF. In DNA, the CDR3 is TGCGCCAGCAGCTTCAACTACGAGCAGTACTTC.

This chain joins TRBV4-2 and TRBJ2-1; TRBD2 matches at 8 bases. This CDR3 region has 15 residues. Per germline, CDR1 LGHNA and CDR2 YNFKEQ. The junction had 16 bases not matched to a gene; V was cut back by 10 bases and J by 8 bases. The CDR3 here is CATGGAGGRGYEQFF. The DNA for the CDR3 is TGTGCCACCGGGGGTGCGGGGGGCCGGGGGTATGAGCAGTTCTTC.

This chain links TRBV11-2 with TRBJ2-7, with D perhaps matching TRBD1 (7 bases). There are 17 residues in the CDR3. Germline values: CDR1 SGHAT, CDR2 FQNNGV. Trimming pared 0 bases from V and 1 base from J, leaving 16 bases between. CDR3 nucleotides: TGTGCCAGCAGCTTAGAGTTTGCGGGGACAGCATCCTACGAGCAGTACTTC. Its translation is CASSLEFAGTASYEQYF. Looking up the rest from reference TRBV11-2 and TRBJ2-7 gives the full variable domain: EAGVAQSPRYKIIEKRQSVAFWCNPISGHATLYWYQQILGQGPKLLIQFQNNGVVDDSQLPKDRFSAERLKGVDSTLKIQPAKLEDSAVYLCASSLEFAGTASYEQYFGPGTRLTVT.

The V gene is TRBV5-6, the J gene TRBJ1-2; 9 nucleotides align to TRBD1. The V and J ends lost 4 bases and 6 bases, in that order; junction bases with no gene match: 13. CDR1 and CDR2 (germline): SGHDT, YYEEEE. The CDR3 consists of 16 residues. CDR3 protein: CASSLWTGARWNGYTF. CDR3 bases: TGTGCCAGCAGCCTTTGGACAGGGGCCCGGTGGAATGGCTACACCTTC.

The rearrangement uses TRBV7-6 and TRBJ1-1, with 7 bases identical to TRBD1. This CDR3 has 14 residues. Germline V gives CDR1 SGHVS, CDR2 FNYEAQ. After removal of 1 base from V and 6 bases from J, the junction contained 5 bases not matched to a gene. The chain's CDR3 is CASSLERRGAEAFF. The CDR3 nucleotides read TGTGCCAGCAGCTTAGAGCGCAGGGGGGCTGAAGCTTTCTTT.

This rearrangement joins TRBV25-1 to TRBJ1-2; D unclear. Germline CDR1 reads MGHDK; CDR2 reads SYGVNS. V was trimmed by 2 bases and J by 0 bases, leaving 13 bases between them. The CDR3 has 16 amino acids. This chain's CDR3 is CASSEGRGSANYGYTF. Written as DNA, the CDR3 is TGTGCCAGCAGTGAAGGCCGGGGTAGCGCTAACTATGGCTACACCTTC.

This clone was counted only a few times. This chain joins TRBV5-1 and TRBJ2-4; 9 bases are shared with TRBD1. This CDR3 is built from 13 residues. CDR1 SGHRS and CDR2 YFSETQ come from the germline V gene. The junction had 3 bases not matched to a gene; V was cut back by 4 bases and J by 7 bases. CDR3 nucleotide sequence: TGCGCCAGCAGCGGGGACAGGGCTAACATTCAGTACTTC. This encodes CASSGDRANIQYF.

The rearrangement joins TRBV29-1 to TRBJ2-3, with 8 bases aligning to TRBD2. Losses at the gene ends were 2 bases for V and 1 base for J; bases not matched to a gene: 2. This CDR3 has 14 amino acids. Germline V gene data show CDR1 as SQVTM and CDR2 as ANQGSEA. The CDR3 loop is CSVERRGGTDTQYF. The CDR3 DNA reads TGCAGCGTTGAAAGGCGGGGGGGCACAGATACGCAGTATTTT.

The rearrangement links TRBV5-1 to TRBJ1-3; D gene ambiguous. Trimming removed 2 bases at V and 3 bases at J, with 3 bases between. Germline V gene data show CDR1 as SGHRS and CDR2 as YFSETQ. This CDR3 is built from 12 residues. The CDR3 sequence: CASSFNGNTIYF. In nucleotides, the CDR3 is TGCGCCAGCAGCTTTAATGGAAACACCATATATTTT.

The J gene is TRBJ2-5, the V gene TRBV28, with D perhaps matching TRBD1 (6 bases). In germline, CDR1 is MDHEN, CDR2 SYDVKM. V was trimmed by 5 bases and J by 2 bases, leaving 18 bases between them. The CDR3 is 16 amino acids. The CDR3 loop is CASSPIGQPLQETQYF. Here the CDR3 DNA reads TGTGCCAGCAGTCCAATCGGACAGCCTCTTCAAGAGACCCAGTACTTC.

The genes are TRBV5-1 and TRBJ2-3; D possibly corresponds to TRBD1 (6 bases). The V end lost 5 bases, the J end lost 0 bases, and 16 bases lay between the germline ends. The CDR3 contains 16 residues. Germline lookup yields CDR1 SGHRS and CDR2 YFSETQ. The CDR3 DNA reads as TGCGCCAGCAGACCCGGGACATCCACTAGCACAGATACGCAGTATTTT. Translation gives CASRPGTSTSTDTQYF.

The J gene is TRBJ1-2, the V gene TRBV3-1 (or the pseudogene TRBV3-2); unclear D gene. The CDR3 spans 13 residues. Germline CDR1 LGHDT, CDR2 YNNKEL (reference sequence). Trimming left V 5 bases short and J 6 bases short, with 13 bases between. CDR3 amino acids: CASSFGLADGYTF. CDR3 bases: TGTGCCAGCAGCTTCGGACTCGCTGATGGCTACACCTTC.

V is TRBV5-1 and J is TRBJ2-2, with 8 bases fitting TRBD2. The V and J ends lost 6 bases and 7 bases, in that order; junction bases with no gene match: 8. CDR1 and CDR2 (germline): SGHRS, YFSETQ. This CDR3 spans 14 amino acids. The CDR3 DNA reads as TGCGCCAGCACATTATTTCTAGCGGGCGGGGAGCTGTTTTTT. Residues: CASTLFLAGGELFF.

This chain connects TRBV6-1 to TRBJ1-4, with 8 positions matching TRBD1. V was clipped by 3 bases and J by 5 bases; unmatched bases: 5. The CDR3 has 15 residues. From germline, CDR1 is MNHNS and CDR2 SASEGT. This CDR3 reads CASSDADRVNEKLFF. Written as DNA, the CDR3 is TGTGCCAGCAGTGATGCGGACAGGGTAAATGAAAAACTGTTTTTT.

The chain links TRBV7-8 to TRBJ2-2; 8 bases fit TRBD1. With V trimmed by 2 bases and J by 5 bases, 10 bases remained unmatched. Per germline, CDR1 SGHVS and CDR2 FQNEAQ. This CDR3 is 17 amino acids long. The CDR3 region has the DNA TGTGCCAGCAGCTTAAGTAGTTGGCAGGGGGCAACCGGGGAGCTGTTTTTT. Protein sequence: CASSLSSWQGATGELFF.

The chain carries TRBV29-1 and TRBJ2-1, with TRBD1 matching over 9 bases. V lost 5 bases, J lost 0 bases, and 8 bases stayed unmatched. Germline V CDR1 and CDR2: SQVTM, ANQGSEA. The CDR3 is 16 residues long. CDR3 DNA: TGCAGCGTTCTGAGGACAGGGGCTAGCTCCTACAATGAGCAGTTCTTC. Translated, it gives CSVLRTGASSYNEQFF.

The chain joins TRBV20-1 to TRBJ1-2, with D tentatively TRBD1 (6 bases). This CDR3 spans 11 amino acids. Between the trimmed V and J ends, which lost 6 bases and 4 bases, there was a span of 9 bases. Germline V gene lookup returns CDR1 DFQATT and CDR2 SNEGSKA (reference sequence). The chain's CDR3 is CSADRPYGYTF. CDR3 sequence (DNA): TGCAGTGCCGACAGGCCCTATGGCTACACCTTC.

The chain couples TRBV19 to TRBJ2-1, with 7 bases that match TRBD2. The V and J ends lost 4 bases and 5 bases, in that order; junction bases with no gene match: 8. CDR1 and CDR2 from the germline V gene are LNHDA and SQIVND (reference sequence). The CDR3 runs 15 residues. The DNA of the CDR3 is TGTGCCAGTAGTAAGCAAAGCGGGGTTAACAATGAGCAGTTCTTC. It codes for CASSKQSGVNNEQFF.

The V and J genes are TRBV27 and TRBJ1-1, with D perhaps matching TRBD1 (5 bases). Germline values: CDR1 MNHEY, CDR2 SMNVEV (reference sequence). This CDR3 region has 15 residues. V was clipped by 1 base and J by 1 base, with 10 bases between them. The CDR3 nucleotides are TGTGCCAGCAGTTTATTAGCAGGGTCGAACACTGAAGCTTTCTTT. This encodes CASSLLAGSNTEAFF.

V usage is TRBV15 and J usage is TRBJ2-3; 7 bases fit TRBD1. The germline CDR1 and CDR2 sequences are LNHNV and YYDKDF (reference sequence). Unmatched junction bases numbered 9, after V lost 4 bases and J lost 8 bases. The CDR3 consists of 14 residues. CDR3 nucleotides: TGTGCCACCAGCATCGGCAGGGGGACGGGTACGCAGTATTTT. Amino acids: CATSIGRGTGTQYF.

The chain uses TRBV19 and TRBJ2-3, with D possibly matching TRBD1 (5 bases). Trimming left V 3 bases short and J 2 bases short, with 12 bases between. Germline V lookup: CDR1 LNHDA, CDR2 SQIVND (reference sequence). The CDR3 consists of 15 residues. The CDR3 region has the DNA TGTGCCAGTAGTATTGGGCAGGGCCTCACAGATACGCAGTATTTT. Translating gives CASSIGQGLTDTQYF.

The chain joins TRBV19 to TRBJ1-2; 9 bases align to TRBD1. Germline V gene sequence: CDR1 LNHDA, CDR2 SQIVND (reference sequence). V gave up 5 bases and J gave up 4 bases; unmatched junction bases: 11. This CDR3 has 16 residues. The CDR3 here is CASSPPGQGSGYGYTF. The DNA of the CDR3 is TGTGCCAGTAGTCCGCCGGGACAGGGATCCGGCTATGGCTACACCTTC.

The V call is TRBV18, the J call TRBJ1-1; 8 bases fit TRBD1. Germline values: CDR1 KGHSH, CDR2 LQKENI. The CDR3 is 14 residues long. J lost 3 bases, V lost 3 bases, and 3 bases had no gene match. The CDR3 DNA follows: TGTGCCAGCTCACCTGACAGGGGTTACACTGAAGCTTTCTTT. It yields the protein CASSPDRGYTEAFF.

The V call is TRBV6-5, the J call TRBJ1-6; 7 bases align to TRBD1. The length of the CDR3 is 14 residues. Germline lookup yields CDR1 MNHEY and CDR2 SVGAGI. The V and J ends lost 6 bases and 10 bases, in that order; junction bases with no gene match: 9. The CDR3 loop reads CASSLTGSNSPLHF. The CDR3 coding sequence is TGTGCCAGCAGCTTGACAGGGAGTAACTCACCCCTCCACTTT.